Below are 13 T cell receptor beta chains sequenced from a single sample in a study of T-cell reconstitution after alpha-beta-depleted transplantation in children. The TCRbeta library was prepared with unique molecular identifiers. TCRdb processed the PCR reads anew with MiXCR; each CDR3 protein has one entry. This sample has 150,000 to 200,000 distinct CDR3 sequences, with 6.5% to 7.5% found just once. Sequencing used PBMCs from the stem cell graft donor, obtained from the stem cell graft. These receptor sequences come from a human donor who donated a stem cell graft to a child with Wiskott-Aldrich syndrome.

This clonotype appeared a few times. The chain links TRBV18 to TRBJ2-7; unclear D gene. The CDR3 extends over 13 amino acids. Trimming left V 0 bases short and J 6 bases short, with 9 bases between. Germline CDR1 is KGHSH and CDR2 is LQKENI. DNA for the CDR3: TGTGCCAGCTCACCACCTTCAGCGAGCGAGCAGTACTTC. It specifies CASSPPSASEQYF. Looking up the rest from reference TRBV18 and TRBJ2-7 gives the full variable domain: NAGVMQNPRHLVRRRGQEARLRCSPMKGHSHVYWYRQLPEEGLKFMVYLQKENIIDESGMPKERFSAEFPKEGPSILRIQQVVRGDSAAYFCASSPPSASEQYFGPGTRLTVT.

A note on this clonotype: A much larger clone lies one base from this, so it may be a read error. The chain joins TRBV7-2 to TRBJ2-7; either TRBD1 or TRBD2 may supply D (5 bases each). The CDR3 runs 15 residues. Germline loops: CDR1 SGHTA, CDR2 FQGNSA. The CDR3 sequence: CASSLVGERKYELYF. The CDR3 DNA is TGTGCCAGCAGCTTAGTGGGGGAAAGGAAATACGAGCTGTACTTC. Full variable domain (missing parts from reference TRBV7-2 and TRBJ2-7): GAGVSQSPSNKVTEKGKDVELRCDPISGHTALYWYRQSLGQGLEFLIYFQGNSAPDKSGLPSDRFSAERTGGSVSTLTIQRTQQEDSAVYLCASSLVGERKYELYFGPGTRLTVT.

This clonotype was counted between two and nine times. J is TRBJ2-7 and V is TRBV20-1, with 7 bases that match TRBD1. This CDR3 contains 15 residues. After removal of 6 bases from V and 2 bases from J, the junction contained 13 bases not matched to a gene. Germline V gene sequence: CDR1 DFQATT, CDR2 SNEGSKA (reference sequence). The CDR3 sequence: CSATGVGSGPYEQYF. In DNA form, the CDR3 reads TGCAGTGCCACAGGGGTGGGGTCGGGCCCCTACGAGCAGTACTTC.

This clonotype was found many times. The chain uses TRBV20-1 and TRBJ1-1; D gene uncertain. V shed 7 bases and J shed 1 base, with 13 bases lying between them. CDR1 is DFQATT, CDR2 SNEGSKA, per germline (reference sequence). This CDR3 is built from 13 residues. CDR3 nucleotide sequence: TGCAGTGTAACAAGGACGAGGAACACTGAAGCTTTCTTT. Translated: CSVTRTRNTEAFF.

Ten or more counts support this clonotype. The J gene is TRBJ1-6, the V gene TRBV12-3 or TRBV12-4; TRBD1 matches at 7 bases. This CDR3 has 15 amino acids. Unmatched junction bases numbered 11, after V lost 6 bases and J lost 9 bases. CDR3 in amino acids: CASSRTGVSGSPLHF. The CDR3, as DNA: TGTGCCAGCAGCCGCACAGGGGTTAGTGGTTCACCCCTCCACTTT.

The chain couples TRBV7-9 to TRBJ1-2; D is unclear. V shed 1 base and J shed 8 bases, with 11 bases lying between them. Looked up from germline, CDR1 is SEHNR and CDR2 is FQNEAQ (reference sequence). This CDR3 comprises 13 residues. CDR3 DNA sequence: TGTGCCAGCAGCTTAGAGCGCCCCGAGGGCTACACCTTC. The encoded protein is CASSLERPEGYTF.

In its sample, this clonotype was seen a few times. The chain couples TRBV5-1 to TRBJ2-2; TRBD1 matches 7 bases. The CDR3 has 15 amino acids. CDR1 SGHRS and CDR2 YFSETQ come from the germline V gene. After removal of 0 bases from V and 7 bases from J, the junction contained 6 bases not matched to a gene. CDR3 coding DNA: TGCGCCAGCAGCTTGGAGAGGGGGCGCGGCGGGGAGCTGTTTTTT. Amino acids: CASSLERGRGGELFF.

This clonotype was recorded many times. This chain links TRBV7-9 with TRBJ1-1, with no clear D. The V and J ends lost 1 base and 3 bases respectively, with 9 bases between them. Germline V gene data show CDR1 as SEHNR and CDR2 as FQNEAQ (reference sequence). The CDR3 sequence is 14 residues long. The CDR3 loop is CASSLDLSYTEAFF. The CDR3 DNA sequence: TGTGCCAGCAGCTTAGATCTCAGCTACACTGAAGCTTTCTTT.

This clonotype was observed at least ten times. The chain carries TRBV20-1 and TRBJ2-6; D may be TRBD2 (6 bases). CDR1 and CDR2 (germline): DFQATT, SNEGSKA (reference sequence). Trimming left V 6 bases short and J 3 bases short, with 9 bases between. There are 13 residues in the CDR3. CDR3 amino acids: CSAARGGANVLTF. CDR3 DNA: TGCAGTGCCGCGCGGGGTGGGGCCAACGTCCTGACTTTC.

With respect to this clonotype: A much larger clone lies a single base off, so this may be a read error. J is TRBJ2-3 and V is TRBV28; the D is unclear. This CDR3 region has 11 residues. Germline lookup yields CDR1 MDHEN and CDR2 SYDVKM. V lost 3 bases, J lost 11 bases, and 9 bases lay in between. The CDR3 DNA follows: TGTGCCAGCAGTTTCGGGCTAGTGCAGTATTTT. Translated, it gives CASSFGLVQYF.

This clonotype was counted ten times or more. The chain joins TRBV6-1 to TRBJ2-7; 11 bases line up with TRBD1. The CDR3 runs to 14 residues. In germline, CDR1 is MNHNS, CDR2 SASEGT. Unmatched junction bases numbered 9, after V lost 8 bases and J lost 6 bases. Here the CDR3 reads CASGLGTGGSEQYF. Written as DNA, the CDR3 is TGTGCCAGCGGGCTGGGGACAGGGGGATCCGAGCAGTACTTC.

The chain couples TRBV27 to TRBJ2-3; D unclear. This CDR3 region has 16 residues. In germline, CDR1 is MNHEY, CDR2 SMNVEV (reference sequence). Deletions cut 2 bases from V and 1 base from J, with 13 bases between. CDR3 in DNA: TGTGCCAGCAGTTTAACCCCGGTAATTCGCACAGATACGCAGTATTTT. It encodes CASSLTPVIRTDTQYF.

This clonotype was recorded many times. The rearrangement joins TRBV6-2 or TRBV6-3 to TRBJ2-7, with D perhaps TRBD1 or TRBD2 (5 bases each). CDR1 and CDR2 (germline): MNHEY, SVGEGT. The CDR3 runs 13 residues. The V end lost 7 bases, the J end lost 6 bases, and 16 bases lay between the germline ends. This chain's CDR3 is CASISPGLFEQYF. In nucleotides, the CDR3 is TGTGCCAGCATCTCCCCGGGGCTATTCGAGCAGTACTTC.